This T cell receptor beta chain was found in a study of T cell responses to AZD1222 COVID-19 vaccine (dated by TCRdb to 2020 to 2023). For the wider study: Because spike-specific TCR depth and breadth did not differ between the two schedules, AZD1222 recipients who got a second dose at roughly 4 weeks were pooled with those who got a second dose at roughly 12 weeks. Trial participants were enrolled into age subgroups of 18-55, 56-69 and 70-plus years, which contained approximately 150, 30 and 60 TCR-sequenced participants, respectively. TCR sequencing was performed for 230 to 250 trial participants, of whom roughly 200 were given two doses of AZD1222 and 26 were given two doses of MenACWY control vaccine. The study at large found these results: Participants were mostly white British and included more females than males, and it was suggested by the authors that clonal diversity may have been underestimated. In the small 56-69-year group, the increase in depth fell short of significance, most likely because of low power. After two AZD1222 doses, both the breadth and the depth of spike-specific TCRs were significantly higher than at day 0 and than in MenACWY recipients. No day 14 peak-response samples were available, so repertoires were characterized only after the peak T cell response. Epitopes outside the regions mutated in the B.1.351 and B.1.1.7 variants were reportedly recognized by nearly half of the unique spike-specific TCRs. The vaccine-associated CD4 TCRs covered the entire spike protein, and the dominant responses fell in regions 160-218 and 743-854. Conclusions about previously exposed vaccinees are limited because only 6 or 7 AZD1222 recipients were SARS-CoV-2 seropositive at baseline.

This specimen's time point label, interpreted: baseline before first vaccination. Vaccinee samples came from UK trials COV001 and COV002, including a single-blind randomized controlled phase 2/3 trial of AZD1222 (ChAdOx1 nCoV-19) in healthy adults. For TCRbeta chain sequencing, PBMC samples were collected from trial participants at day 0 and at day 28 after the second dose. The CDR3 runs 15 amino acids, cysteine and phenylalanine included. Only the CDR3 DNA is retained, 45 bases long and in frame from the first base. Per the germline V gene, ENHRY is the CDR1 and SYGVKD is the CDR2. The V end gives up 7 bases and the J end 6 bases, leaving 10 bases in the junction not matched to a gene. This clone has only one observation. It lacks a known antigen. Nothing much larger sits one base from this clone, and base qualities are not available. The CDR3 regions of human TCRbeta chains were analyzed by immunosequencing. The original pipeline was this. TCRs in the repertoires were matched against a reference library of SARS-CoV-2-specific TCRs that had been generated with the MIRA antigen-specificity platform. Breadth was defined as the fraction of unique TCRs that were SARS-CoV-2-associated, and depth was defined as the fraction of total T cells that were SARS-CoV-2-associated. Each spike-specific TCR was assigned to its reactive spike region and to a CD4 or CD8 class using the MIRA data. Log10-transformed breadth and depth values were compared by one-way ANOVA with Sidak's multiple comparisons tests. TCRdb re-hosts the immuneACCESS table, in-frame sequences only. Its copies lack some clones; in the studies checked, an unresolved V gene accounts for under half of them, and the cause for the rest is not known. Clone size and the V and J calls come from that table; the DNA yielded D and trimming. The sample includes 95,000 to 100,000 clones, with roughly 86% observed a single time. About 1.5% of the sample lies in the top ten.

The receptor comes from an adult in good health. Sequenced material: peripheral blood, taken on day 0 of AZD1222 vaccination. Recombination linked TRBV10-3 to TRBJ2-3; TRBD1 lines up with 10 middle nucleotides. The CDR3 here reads CAINPGQGNVDTQYF. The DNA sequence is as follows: TGTGCCATCAACCCGGGACAGGGGAACGTCGATACGCAGTATTTT.